The 13 T cell receptor beta chains given below trace back to one sample, sequenced in a study of shared clonotypes between healthy human individuals. Assay: immunoSEQ multiplex PCR; the TCRdb copy retains only in-frame clones and omits some. The table records 600,000 to 750,000 clones, 55% to 80% of them present only once. Sequencing used memory CD4+ T cells sorted from blood. Regarding subset: CD45RA-negative fraction. The source of these receptors is a woman in her twenties or thirties in good health.

The V and J genes are TRBV5-1 and TRBJ2-7; D is unresolved. This CDR3 has 13 residues. The germline V gene has CDR1 SGHRS and CDR2 YFSETQ. Between the trimmed V and J ends, which lost 0 bases and 7 bases, there was a span of 11 bases. CDR3 residues: CASSLDPMWEQYF. CDR3 bases: TGCGCCAGCAGCTTGGACCCTATGTGGGAGCAGTACTTC.

V is TRBV5-6 and J is TRBJ1-2, with D perhaps TRBD1 (6 bases). In germline, CDR1 is SGHDT, CDR2 YYEEEE. The V gene lost 5 bases and the J gene lost 2 bases, with 16 bases spanning the gap. The CDR3 is made up of 15 amino acids. CDR3 residues: CASRLRPTGNYGYTF. Written as DNA, the CDR3 is TGTGCCAGCAGACTCCGGCCAACAGGGAACTATGGCTACACCTTC. The whole variable domain, filled in from reference TRBV5-6 and TRBJ1-2, reads DAGVTQSPTHLIKTRGQQVTLRCSPKSGHDTVSWYQQALGQGPQFIFQYYEEEERQRGNFPDRFSGHQFPNYSSELNVNALLLGDSALYLCASRLRPTGNYGYTFGSGTRLTVV.

The gene calls are TRBV5-1 and TRBJ2-3; possibly TRBD1 or TRBD2 for D (5 bases each). This CDR3 comprises 16 residues. The germline V gene encodes CDR1 SGHRS and CDR2 YFSETQ. The V gene lost 4 bases and the J gene lost 0 bases, with 15 bases spanning the gap. CDR3 nucleotide sequence: TGCGCCAGCAGCACAGCGACGGGACCCAGCACAGATACGCAGTATTTT. Residues: CASSTATGPSTDTQYF.

The chain has TRBV27 and TRBJ2-5; 14 bases line up with TRBD2. Germline lookup yields CDR1 MNHEY and CDR2 SMNVEV (reference sequence). The CDR3 consists of 19 residues. The V and J ends lost 4 bases and 7 bases, in that order; junction bases with no gene match: 17. Here the CDR3 reads CASSSPSGTSGRTPLTQYF. The CDR3 region has the DNA TGTGCCAGCAGTTCACCCTCAGGGACTAGCGGGAGAACCCCATTGACCCAGTACTTC.

This clone was detected only a few times. The V and J genes are TRBV2 and TRBJ2-3; D is ambiguous. CDR1 SNHLY and CDR2 FYNNEI come from the germline V gene. V lost 5 bases and J 4 bases, leaving 13 bases between the germline ends. The CDR3 extends over 14 amino acids. The CDR3 is CASSLLVSSDTQYF. The CDR3 DNA reads TGTGCCAGCAGTCTGCTAGTATCATCAGATACGCAGTATTTT.

V and J are TRBV5-1 and TRBJ1-1; 7 bases align to TRBD1. V was clipped by 6 bases and J by 0 bases; unmatched bases: 14. The CDR3 consists of 17 residues. Germline values: CDR1 SGHRS, CDR2 YFSETQ. The CDR3 sequence is CASNADRPTLMNTEAFF. For the CDR3, the DNA is TGCGCCAGCAACGCGGACAGGCCGACCCTTATGAACACTGAAGCTTTCTTT.

V is TRBV6-5 and J is TRBJ2-1; D not certain. Germline CDR1 and CDR2: MNHEY and SVGAGI. The CDR3 has 11 residues. V was clipped by 5 bases and J by 5 bases, with 4 bases between them. The CDR3 DNA is TGTGCCAGCAGTAGGAACAATGAGCAGTTCTTC. This encodes CASSRNNEQFF.

The chain recombines TRBV27 with TRBJ2-3; 13 positions agree with TRBD2. J gave up 2 bases and V 5 bases, and 13 bases lay outside the gene matches. Germline assignment: CDR1 MNHEY and CDR2 SMNVEV (reference sequence). The CDR3 has 19 amino acids. The CDR3 loop is CASSILGQGLAGFTDTQYF. Written as DNA, the CDR3 is TGTGCCAGCAGTATACTGGGACAGGGACTAGCGGGGTTCACAGATACGCAGTATTTT.

The chain links TRBV4-1 to TRBJ2-5, with 13 bases fitting TRBD2. V lost 1 base, J lost 1 base, and 6 bases stayed unmatched. The CDR3 is 18 amino acids. Germline V gives CDR1 MGHRA, CDR2 YSYEKL. The CDR3 DNA is TGCGCCAGCAGCCAAGTAAGGGGGACTAGCGGGACCCAAGAGACCCAGTACTTC. This translates into CASSQVRGTSGTQETQYF.

The chain joins TRBV7-2 to TRBJ1-2, with 8 bases identical to TRBD1. J gave up 4 bases and V 5 bases, and 12 bases lay outside the gene matches. CDR3 size: 16 residues. The germline gives CDR1 SGHTA, CDR2 FQGNSA. CDR3 DNA: TGTGCCAGCAGCCAGGGTGTCAGGGGGCGCGGCTATGGCTACACCTTC. As protein: CASSQGVRGRGYGYTF.

This chain uses TRBV4-2 with TRBJ1-1, with D unresolved. The CDR3 is 12 amino acids. The V and J ends lost 5 bases and 3 bases respectively, with 7 bases between them. Germline V gene data show CDR1 as LGHNA and CDR2 as YNFKEQ. Written as DNA, the CDR3 is TGTGCCAGCAGCTCCAAGGACACTGAAGCTTTCTTT. Translation: CASSSKDTEAFF.

V and J are TRBV6-5 and TRBJ2-7, with D perhaps matching TRBD1 (6 bases). Germline V gene sequence: CDR1 MNHEY, CDR2 SVGAGI. Trimming left V 2 bases short and J 0 bases short, with 11 bases between. CDR3 length: 15 amino acids. The CDR3 reads CASSYVTGSSYEQYF. The CDR3 bases are TGTGCCAGCAGTTACGTTACAGGGTCCTCCTACGAGCAGTACTTC.

V usage is TRBV5-1 and J usage is TRBJ2-1; D is unclear. Looked up from germline, CDR1 is SGHRS and CDR2 is YFSETQ. Trimming took 4 bases from V and 4 from J, leaving 12 bases between them. The CDR3 consists of 14 residues. The CDR3 DNA sequence: TGCGCCAGCAGCACCCAGACTGGATACAATGAGCAGTTCTTC. Encoded protein: CASSTQTGYNEQFF. The full variable domain, in which reference TRBV5-1 and TRBJ2-1 provide the parts outside the CDR3, is KAGVTQTPRYLIKTRGQQVTLSCSPISGHRSVSWYQQTPGQGLQFLFEYFSETQRNKGNFPGRFSGRQFSNSRSEMNVSTLELGDSALYLCASSTQTGYNEQFFGPGTRLTVL.